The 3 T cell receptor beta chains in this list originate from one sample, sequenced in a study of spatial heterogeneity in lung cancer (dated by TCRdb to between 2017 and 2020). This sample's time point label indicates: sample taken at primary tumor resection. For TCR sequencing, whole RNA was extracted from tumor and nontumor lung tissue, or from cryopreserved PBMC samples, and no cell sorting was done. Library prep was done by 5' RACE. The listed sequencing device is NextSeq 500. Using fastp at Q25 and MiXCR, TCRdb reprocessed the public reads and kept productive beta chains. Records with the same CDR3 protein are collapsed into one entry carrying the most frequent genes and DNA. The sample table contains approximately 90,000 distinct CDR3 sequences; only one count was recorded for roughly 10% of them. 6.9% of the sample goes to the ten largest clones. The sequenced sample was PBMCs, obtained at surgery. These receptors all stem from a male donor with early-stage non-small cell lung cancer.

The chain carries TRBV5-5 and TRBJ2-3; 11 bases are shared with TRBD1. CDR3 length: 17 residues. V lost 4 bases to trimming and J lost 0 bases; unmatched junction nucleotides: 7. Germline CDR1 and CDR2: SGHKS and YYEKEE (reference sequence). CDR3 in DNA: TGTGCCAGCAGCCGGACAGGGGGCGAGGAGAGCACAGATACGCAGTATTTT. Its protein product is CASSRTGGEESTDTQYF.

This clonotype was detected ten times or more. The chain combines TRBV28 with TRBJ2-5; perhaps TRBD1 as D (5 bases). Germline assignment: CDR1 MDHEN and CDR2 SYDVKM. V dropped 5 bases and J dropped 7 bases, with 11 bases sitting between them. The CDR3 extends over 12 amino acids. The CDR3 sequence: CASSQDQGTQYF. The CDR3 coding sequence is TGTGCCAGCAGTCAAGACCAGGGGACCCAGTACTTC. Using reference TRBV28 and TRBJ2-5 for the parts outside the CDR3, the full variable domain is DVKVTQSSRYLVKRTGEKVFLECVQDMDHENMFWYRQDPGLGLRLIYFSYDVKMKEKGDIPEGYSVSREKKERFSLILESASTNQTSMYLCASSQDQGTQYFGPGTRLLVL.

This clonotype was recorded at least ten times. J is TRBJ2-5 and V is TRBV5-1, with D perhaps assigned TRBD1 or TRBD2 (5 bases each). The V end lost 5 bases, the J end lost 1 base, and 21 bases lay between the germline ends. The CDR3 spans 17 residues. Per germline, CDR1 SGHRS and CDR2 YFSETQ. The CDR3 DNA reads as TGCGCCAGCAGATTCCTAACCGGGACGGGAAGCCAAGAGACCCAGTACTTC. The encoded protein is CASRFLTGTGSQETQYF.